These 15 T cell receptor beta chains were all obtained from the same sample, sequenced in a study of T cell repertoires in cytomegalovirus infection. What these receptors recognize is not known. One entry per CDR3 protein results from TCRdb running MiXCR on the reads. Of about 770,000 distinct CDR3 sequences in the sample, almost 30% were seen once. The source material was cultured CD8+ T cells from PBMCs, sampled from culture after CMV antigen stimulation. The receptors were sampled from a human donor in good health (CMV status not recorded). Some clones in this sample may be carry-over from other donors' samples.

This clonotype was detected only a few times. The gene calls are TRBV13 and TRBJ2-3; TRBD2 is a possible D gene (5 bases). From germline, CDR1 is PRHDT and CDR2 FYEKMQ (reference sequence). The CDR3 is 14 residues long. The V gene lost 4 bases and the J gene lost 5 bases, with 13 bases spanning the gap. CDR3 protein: CASSSGLARDTQYF. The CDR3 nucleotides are TGTGCCAGCAGCTCCGGACTCGCCCGAGATACGCAGTATTTT.

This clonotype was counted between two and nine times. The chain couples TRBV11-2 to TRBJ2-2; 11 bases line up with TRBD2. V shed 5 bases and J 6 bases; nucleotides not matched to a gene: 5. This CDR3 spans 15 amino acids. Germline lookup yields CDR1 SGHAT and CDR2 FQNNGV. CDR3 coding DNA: TGTGCCAGCAGCAAACTAGCGGGGGTCGCCGGGGAGCTGTTTTTT. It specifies CASSKLAGVAGELFF.

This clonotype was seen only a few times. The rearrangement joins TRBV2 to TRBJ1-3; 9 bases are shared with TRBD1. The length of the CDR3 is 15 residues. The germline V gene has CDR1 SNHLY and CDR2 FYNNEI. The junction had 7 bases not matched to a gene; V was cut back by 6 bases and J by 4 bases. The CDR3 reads CASSVGQGYGNTIYF. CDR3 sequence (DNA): TGTGCCAGCAGCGTGGGACAGGGCTACGGAAACACCATATATTTT.

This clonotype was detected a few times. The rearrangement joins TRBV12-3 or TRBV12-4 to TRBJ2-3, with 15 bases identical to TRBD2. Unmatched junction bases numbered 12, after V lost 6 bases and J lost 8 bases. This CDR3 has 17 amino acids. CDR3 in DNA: TGTGCCAGCAGGGGACTAGCGGGGGGTTCCTACGGTGGTACGCAGTATTTT. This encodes CASRGLAGGSYGGTQYF.

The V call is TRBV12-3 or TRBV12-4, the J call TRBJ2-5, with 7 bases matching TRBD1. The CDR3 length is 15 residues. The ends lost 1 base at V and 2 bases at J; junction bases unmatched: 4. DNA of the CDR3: TGTGCCAGCAGTTTAGAGGGGGCGAAGCAAGAGACCCAGTACTTC. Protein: CASSLEGAKQETQYF.

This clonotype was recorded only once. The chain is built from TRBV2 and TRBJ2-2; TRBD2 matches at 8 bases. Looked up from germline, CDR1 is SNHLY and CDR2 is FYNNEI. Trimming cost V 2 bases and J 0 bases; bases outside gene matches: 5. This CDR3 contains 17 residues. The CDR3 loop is CASSELRGGPNTGELFF. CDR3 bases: TGTGCCAGCAGTGAACTCCGGGGGGGCCCGAACACCGGGGAGCTGTTTTTT.

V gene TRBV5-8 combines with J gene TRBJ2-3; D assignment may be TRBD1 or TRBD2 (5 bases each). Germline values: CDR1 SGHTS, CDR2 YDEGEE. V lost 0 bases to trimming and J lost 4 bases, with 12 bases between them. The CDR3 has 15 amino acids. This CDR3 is CASSLGGRGPDTQYF. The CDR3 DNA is TGTGCCAGCAGCTTGGGCGGTCGGGGCCCAGATACGCAGTATTTT.

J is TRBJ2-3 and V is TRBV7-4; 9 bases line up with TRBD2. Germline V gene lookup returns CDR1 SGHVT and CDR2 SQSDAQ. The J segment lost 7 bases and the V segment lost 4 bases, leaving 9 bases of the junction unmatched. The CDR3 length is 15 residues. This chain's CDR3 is CASSSSGGLVNTQYF. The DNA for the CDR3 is TGTGCCAGCAGCTCAAGCGGGGGGTTGGTCAATACGCAGTATTTT. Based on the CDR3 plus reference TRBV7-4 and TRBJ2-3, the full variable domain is GAGVSQSPRYKVAKRGRDVALRCDSISGHVTLYWYRQTLGQGSEVLTYSQSDAQRDKSGRPSGRFSAERPERSVSTLKIQRTEQGDSAVYLCASSSSGGLVNTQYFGPGTRLTVL.

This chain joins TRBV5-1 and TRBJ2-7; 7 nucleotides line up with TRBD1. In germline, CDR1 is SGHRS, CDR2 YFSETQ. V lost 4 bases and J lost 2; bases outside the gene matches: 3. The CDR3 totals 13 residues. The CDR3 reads CASSIQGAYEQYF. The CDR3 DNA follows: TGCGCCAGCAGCATCCAGGGGGCCTACGAGCAGTACTTC.

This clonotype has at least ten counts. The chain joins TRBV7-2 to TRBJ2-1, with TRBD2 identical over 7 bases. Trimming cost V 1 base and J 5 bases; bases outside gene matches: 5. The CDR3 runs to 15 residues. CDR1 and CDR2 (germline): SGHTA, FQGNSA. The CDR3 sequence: CASSLVSSGNNEQFF. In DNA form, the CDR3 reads TGTGCCAGCAGCTTAGTTTCTAGCGGAAACAATGAGCAGTTCTTC.

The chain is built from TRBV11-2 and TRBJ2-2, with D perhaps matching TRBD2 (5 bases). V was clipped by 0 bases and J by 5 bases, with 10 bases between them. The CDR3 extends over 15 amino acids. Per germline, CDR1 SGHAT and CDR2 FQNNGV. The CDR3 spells CASSLDIRETGELFF. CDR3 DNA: TGTGCCAGCAGCTTAGATATACGGGAAACCGGGGAGCTGTTTTTT.

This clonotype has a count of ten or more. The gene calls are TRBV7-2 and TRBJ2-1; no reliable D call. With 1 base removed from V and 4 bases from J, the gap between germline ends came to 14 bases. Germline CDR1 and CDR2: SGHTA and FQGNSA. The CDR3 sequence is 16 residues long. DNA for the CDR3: TGTGCCAGCAGCTTAGTGTTTAAAAAAGCTTACAATGAGCAGTTCTTC. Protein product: CASSLVFKKAYNEQFF.

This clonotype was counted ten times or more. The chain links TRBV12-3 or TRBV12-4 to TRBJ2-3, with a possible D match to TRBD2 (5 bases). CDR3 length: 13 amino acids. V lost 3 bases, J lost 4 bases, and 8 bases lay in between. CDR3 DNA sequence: TGTGCCAGCAGTTTCGGGGTCGCAGATACGCAGTATTTT. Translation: CASSFGVADTQYF.

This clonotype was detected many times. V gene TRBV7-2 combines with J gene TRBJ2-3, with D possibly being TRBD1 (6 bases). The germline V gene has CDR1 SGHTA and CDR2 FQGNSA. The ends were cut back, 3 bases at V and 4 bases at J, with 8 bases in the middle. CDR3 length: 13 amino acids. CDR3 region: CASSLTGPDTQYF. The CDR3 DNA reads TGTGCCAGCAGCTTGACAGGTCCAGATACGCAGTATTTT.

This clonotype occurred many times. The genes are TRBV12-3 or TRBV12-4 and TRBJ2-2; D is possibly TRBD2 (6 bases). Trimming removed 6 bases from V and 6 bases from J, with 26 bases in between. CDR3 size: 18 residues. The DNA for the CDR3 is TGTGCCAGCAGCACTGCCGGGACTGTCGATAGTCATCCCGGGGAGCTGTTTTTT. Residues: CASSTAGTVDSHPGELFF.